The 32 T cell receptor beta chains presented below share a single source sample, sequenced in a study of blood T cell repertoires in COVID-19. Libraries were prepared by immunoSEQ multiplex PCR; TCRdb keeps only in-frame clonotypes and omits some of them. The sample has about 180,000 clones; approximately 87% are singletons. The sample was peripheral blood. These receptors were taken from a man in his sixties or seventies with active or convalescent COVID-19.

The V gene is TRBV28, the J gene TRBJ1-3; 7 nucleotides match TRBD1. Germline V gives CDR1 MDHEN, CDR2 SYDVKM. The length of the CDR3 is 16 residues. The J segment lost 4 bases and the V segment lost 1 base, leaving 7 bases of the junction unmatched. The DNA for the CDR3 is TGTGCCAGCAGTTTATTGGCAGGGGGTTCAGGAAACACCATATATTTT. Translated: CASSLLAGGSGNTIYF.

This chain connects TRBV7-9 to TRBJ2-5; 8 bases map to TRBD2. CDR1 is SEHNR and CDR2 is FQNEAQ in the germline V gene (reference sequence). Losses at the gene ends were 0 bases for V and 4 bases for J; bases not matched to a gene: 4. The CDR3 totals 15 residues. CDR3 protein: CASSLASSGLETQYF. CDR3 nucleotides: TGTGCCAGCAGCTTAGCGTCTAGCGGGCTAGAGACCCAGTACTTC.

This sequence joins TRBV6-5 and TRBJ1-2; TRBD1 is a possible D gene (5 bases). The germline gives CDR1 MNHEY, CDR2 SVGAGI. There are 13 residues in the CDR3. The ends were cut back, 6 bases at V and 4 bases at J, with 12 bases in the middle. The CDR3 bases are TGTGCCAGCAGAAGGGGCCTGTTCTATGGCTACACCTTC. This gives the protein CASRRGLFYGYTF.

This sequence joins TRBV7-2 and TRBJ1-2; 7 bases line up with TRBD1. CDR1 and CDR2 (germline): SGHTA, FQGNSA. Trimming took 5 bases from V and 8 from J; bases not matched to a gene: 11. The CDR3 spans 14 residues. The CDR3 region has the DNA TGTGCCAGCAGCCAGCTAGACAGGGTGGGCGGCTACACCTTC. It translates to CASSQLDRVGGYTF. Full variable domain (rest looked up from reference TRBV7-2 and TRBJ1-2): GAGVSQSPSNKVTEKGKDVELRCDPISGHTALYWYRQSLGQGLEFLIYFQGNSAPDKSGLPSDRFSAERTGGSVSTLTIQRTQQEDSAVYLCASSQLDRVGGYTFGSGTRLTVV.

The chain links TRBV28 to TRBJ1-4; 9 bases match TRBD1. This CDR3 has 16 residues. Germline V lookup: CDR1 MDHEN, CDR2 SYDVKM. Trimming took 4 bases from V and 7 from J; bases not matched to a gene: 10. CDR3 sequence: CASSSPQTGGREKLFF. The CDR3 DNA follows: TGTGCCAGCAGTTCGCCTCAGACAGGGGGACGTGAAAAACTGTTTTTT.

J is TRBJ2-7 and V is TRBV15; D may be TRBD1 (5 bases). Germline values: CDR1 LNHNV, CDR2 YYDKDF (reference sequence). The length of the CDR3 is 14 residues. V lost 0 bases and J lost 1, with 7 bases in between. The CDR3 nucleotides read TGTGCCACCAGCAGAGATCGACAGTCCTACGAGCAGTACTTC. This codes for CATSRDRQSYEQYF.

The chain recombines TRBV5-3 with TRBJ1-1; TRBD1 matches at 7 bases. TRBV5-3 is an ORF; its function is uncertain. CDR3 size: 15 residues. V shed 3 bases, J shed 0 bases, and the junction held 5 bases outside the gene matches. In DNA, the CDR3 is TGTGCCAGAAGCTCCGGGGGACAGATGAACACTGAAGCTTTCTTT. Its translation is CARSSGGQMNTEAFF.

The V gene is TRBV5-1, the J gene TRBJ2-5; D possibly corresponds to TRBD1 (6 bases). The CDR3 runs 14 residues. Per germline, CDR1 SGHRS and CDR2 YFSETQ. V gave up 3 bases and J gave up 5 bases, with 14 bases separating them. CDR3 amino acids: CASSWGQNRETQYF. The CDR3 coding sequence is TGCGCCAGCAGCTGGGGGCAAAACCGGGAGACCCAGTACTTC.

V gene TRBV7-8 combines with J gene TRBJ1-5; unclear D gene. Looked up from germline, CDR1 is SGHVS and CDR2 is FQNEAQ. V gave up 4 bases and J gave up 5 bases, with 9 bases separating them. The CDR3 covers 13 residues. The CDR3 sequence is CASSYLDDQPQHF. Written as DNA, the CDR3 is TGTGCCAGCAGCTACCTAGACGATCAGCCCCAGCATTTT. The full variable domain, rest sourced from reference TRBV7-8 and TRBJ1-5, is GAGVSQSPRYKVAKRGQDVALRCDPISGHVSLFWYQQALGQGPEFLTYFQNEAQLDKSGLPSDRFFAERPEGSVSTLKIQRTQQEDSAVYLCASSYLDDQPQHFGDGTRLSIL.

The chain joins TRBV2 to TRBJ1-5; unclear D gene. V gave up 3 bases and J gave up 1 base, with 13 bases separating them. The CDR3 is 16 amino acids. Germline V gene sequence: CDR1 SNHLY, CDR2 FYNNEI. The CDR3 spells CASSDPSRGSNQPQHF. The DNA for the CDR3 is TGTGCCAGCAGTGACCCGTCCCGCGGCAGCAATCAGCCCCAGCATTTT. Full variable domain (rest looked up from reference TRBV2 and TRBJ1-5): EPEVTQTPSHQVTQMGQEVILRCVPISNHLYFYWYRQILGQKVEFLVSFYNNEISEKSEIFDDQFSVERPDGSNFTLKIRSTKLEDSAMYFCASSDPSRGSNQPQHFGDGTRLSIL.

The chain links TRBV28 to TRBJ2-4, with D possibly TRBD2 on 5 matching bases. Germline V gene sequence: CDR1 MDHEN, CDR2 SYDVKM. V was trimmed by 5 bases and J by 0 bases, leaving 17 bases between them. This CDR3 is built from 17 residues. In DNA, the CDR3 is TGTGCCAGCAGTGCGCGGGCTAGCTTTCTAGCCAAAAACATTCAGTACTTC. It codes for CASSARASFLAKNIQYF.

V and J are TRBV4-3 and TRBJ1-1; D not certain. The length of the CDR3 is 15 residues. Germline V lookup: CDR1 LGHNA, CDR2 YSLEER. V was shortened by 0 bases and J by 0 bases, with 8 bases between the two germline ends. The CDR3 sequence is CASSQDPRMNTEAFF. DNA of the CDR3: TGCGCCAGCAGCCAAGACCCCAGAATGAACACTGAAGCTTTCTTT.

This clone was detected only a few times. The V call is TRBV6-1, the J call TRBJ1-5; 8 nucleotides line up with TRBD1. With 3 bases clipped from V and 6 bases from J, the junction kept 4 bases outside the gene matches. CDR3 length: 14 amino acids. CDR1 MNHNS and CDR2 SASEGT come from the germline V gene. The CDR3: CASSDQGALQPQHF. CDR3 sequence (DNA): TGTGCCAGCAGTGATCAGGGGGCCCTTCAGCCCCAGCATTTT.

The rearrangement joins TRBV29-1 to TRBJ1-3; D call uncertain. Germline CDR1 and CDR2: SQVTM and ANQGSEA. This CDR3 spans 14 amino acids. Trimming pared 4 bases from V and 1 base from J, leaving 11 bases between. The CDR3 sequence: CSVAPNLSGNTIYF. The CDR3 DNA is TGCAGCGTTGCACCGAATCTATCTGGAAACACCATATATTTT.

V and J are TRBV5-4 and TRBJ2-2; 13 bases match TRBD2. The CDR3 extends over 17 amino acids. The germline V gene has CDR1 SGHNT and CDR2 YYREEE (reference sequence). Trimming removed 4 bases from V and 4 bases from J; junction bases left unmatched: 7. The CDR3 sequence: CASSTFTSGRVTGELFF. The DNA of the CDR3 is TGTGCCAGCAGCACCTTCACTAGCGGGAGGGTCACCGGGGAGCTGTTTTTT.

The chain couples TRBV7-2 to TRBJ1-2; no firm D call. The CDR3 consists of 14 residues. Per germline, CDR1 SGHTA and CDR2 FQGNSA. V lost 2 bases, J lost 0 bases, and 7 bases lay in between. CDR3 loop: CASSLWGANYGYTF. CDR3 nucleotides: TGTGCCAGCAGCTTATGGGGAGCTAACTATGGCTACACCTTC.

A word on this clone: Other nucleotide sequences in the sample specify the same CDR3. The rearrangement links TRBV3-1 (or the pseudogene TRBV3-2) to TRBJ1-2; 7 positions match TRBD1. V was clipped by 5 bases and J by 8 bases; unmatched bases: 8. This CDR3 has 13 amino acids. Per germline, CDR1 LGHDT and CDR2 YNNKEL (reference sequence). CDR3: CASSIRQGGGYTF. For the CDR3, the DNA is TGTGCCAGCAGCATCAGACAGGGTGGGGGCTACACCTTC.

In this sample, this clone turned up a few times. The chain is built from TRBV7-8 and TRBJ1-2; D might be TRBD1 (6 bases). V gave up 5 bases and J gave up 7 bases, with 17 bases separating them. Germline CDR1 reads SGHVS; CDR2 reads FQNEAQ. The CDR3 sequence is 14 residues long. CDR3 loop: CASSRGGGGSGYTF. For the CDR3, the DNA is TGTGCCAGCAGCCGAGGGGGGGGAGGCAGTGGCTACACCTTC.

V and J are TRBV28 and TRBJ2-7; 9 bases match TRBD1. Germline CDR1 is MDHEN and CDR2 is SYDVKM. J lost 7 bases, V lost 6 bases, and 16 bases had no gene match. CDR3 size: 16 residues. CDR3: CASRWPGQGPVGEQYF. The CDR3 DNA reads as TGTGCCAGCAGATGGCCGGGACAGGGTCCGGTGGGGGAGCAGTACTTC.

V is TRBV7-8 and J is TRBJ1-5, with a tentative D call TRBD1 (6 bases). Germline V gene data show CDR1 as SGHVS and CDR2 as FQNEAQ. Trimming shortened V by 5 bases and J by 3 bases, and 14 bases separated the two germline ends. This CDR3 is built from 15 residues. The CDR3 coding sequence is TGTGCCAGCAGCAAAACGGACAGTTCCAATCAGCCCCAGCATTTT. Its translation is CASSKTDSSNQPQHF. Supplemented by reference TRBV7-8 and TRBJ1-5, the full variable domain reads GAGVSQSPRYKVAKRGQDVALRCDPISGHVSLFWYQQALGQGPEFLTYFQNEAQLDKSGLPSDRFFAERPEGSVSTLKIQRTQQEDSAVYLCASSKTDSSNQPQHFGDGTRLSIL.

The chain combines TRBV9 with TRBJ2-1; TRBD2 aligns across 13 bases. Germline assignment: CDR1 SGDLS and CDR2 YYNGEE. The CDR3 is 15 residues long. V gave up 3 bases and J gave up 5 bases; unmatched junction bases: 2. This chain's CDR3 is CASSGGLAGNNEQFF. The CDR3 bases are TGTGCCAGCAGCGGGGGACTAGCGGGGAACAATGAGCAGTTCTTC.

The chain uses TRBV6-5 and TRBJ1-5; D ambiguous. Trimming cost V 2 bases and J 2 bases, with 10 bases left between them. Germline lookup yields CDR1 MNHEY and CDR2 SVGAGI. This CDR3 region has 15 residues. In DNA form, the CDR3 reads TGTGCCAGCAGTTACAGCAGGTGGGGCAATCAGCCCCAGCATTTT. Translating gives CASSYSRWGNQPQHF.

This chain links TRBV6-5 with TRBJ2-5; 7 bases align to TRBD1. Germline assignment: CDR1 MNHEY and CDR2 SVGAGI. This CDR3 region has 14 residues. V shed 5 bases, J shed 2 bases, and the junction held 5 bases outside the gene matches. DNA for the CDR3: TGTGCCAGCAGTACGGGGACAGTGCAAGAGACCCAGTACTTC. Translated, it gives CASSTGTVQETQYF.

The genes are TRBV9 and TRBJ2-1, with 13 nucleotides matching TRBD2. The CDR3 spans 18 residues. V lost 3 bases to trimming and J lost 3 bases; unmatched junction nucleotides: 9. Germline V gives CDR1 SGDLS, CDR2 YYNGEE. The CDR3 DNA reads as TGTGCCAGCAGCGCCCGGACTAGCGGGGGAAAAAACTACAATGAGCAGTTCTTC. Its translation is CASSARTSGGKNYNEQFF.

J is TRBJ2-1 and V is TRBV28; possibly TRBD1 for D (6 bases). V was pared by 8 bases and J by 9 bases, with 14 bases between. The CDR3 runs 12 residues. The germline V gene has CDR1 MDHEN and CDR2 SYDVKM. CDR3 sequence (DNA): TGTGCCAGCCCAGGGGCAACGGGTGAGCAGTTCTTC. Translation gives CASPGATGEQFF.

The V call is TRBV25-1, the J call TRBJ1-2, with D tentatively TRBD1 (5 bases). The CDR3 extends over 14 amino acids. V dropped 1 base and J dropped 6 bases, with 12 bases sitting between them. Germline V lookup: CDR1 MGHDK, CDR2 SYGVNS. CDR3 residues: CASSELGGWDGYTF. The DNA of the CDR3 is TGTGCCAGCAGTGAATTGGGGGGTTGGGATGGCTACACCTTC.

The rearrangement joins TRBV11-3 to TRBJ2-3; unclear D gene. V lost 5 bases and J lost 2, with 8 bases in between. CDR1 SGHNT and CDR2 YENEEA come from the germline V gene. This CDR3 is 13 amino acids long. The CDR3, as DNA: TGTGCCAGCAGCCTCAGGAACACAGATACGCAGTATTTT. Translation gives CASSLRNTDTQYF.

This CDR3 is CASRQGGPLEQYF. CDR3 in DNA: TGTGCCAGCAGACAGGGGGGCCCCCTCGAGCAGTACTTC. This chain uses TRBV27 with TRBJ2-7; 8 bases align to TRBD1. The V segment lost 6 bases and the J segment 6 bases; nucleotides outside the gene matches: 7. The germline CDR1 and CDR2 sequences are MNHEY and SMNVEV (reference sequence). CDR3 length: 13 amino acids.

The V gene is TRBV5-1, the J gene TRBJ1-1; no clear D. Germline V lookup: CDR1 SGHRS, CDR2 YFSETQ. Trimming cost V 0 bases and J 2 bases, with 11 bases left between them. This CDR3 is built from 15 residues. In DNA form, the CDR3 reads TGCGCCAGCAGCTTGGGGGCCACAGCCAACACTGAAGCTTTCTTT. The encoded protein is CASSLGATANTEAFF.

The V gene is TRBV5-4, the J gene TRBJ2-1, with a tentative D call TRBD2 (6 bases). Trimming shortened V by 6 bases and J by 10 bases, and 20 bases separated the two germline ends. The CDR3 is 14 residues long. CDR1 and CDR2 from the germline V gene are SGHNT and YYREEE (reference sequence). CDR3: CASTPGTSAREQFF. The CDR3 bases are TGTGCCAGCACCCCCGGGACTTCCGCTCGGGAGCAGTTCTTC.

CDR3 sequence: CAWSDTSSGRIFRQFF. CDR3 nucleotides: TGTGCCTGGAGTGATACTAGCTCGGGACGCATCTTTCGGCAGTTCTTC. The V call is TRBV30, the J call TRBJ2-1; TRBD2 might be the D (6 bases). The CDR3 covers 16 residues. Deletions cut 1 base from V and 12 bases from J, with 25 bases between. The germline gives CDR1 GTSNPN, CDR2 SVGIG (reference sequence).

The chain couples TRBV5-4 to TRBJ2-7; TRBD1 agrees at 8 bases. The CDR3 loop spans 14 amino acids. Germline CDR1 and CDR2: SGHNT and YYREEE (reference sequence). Losses at the gene ends were 4 bases for V and 3 bases for J; bases not matched to a gene: 6. The CDR3, as DNA: TGTGCCAGCAGCAGGGACAGGTTTGTCTACGAGCAGTACTTC. It is translated as CASSRDRFVYEQYF.